These 18 T cell receptor beta chains share one sample of origin, sequenced in a study of vaccination effects on CD4 cells after COVID-19. Culture proceeded for roughly ten days, and CD4+ T cells were then isolated. Antigens of these TCRs are unknown. Sequencing was performed with immunoSEQ multiplex PCR; in TCRdb, only in-frame clones are kept and a portion is missing. The sample includes approximately 58,000 clones, about 80% of them seen just once. The sequencing used CD4+ T cells from PBMCs cultured without peptide, collected before COVID-19 vaccination. The receptors come from a human donor who received a COVID-19 vaccine.

The chain combines TRBV6-5 with TRBJ1-2, with 7 positions matching TRBD1. CDR1 and CDR2 (germline): MNHEY, SVGAGI. This CDR3 region has 12 residues. The trim removed 8 bases at V and 4 bases at J, leaving 4 bases unmatched. The CDR3 bases are TGTGCCAGCCGGGACAGCTTCTATGGCTACACCTTC. Its translation: CASRDSFYGYTF.

This clone was seen just once. The rearrangement links TRBV20-1 to TRBJ2-5, with 8 bases aligning to TRBD2. J was trimmed by 6 bases and V by 3 bases; bases with no gene match: 12. The CDR3 totals 15 residues. Germline assignment: CDR1 DFQATT and CDR2 SNEGSKA (reference sequence). The CDR3 nucleotides read TGCAGTGCTAGTCCAGCTAGCGGGTTATTAAAGACCCAGTACTTC. This encodes CSASPASGLLKTQYF.

This clone was counted only a few times. This chain links TRBV24-1 with TRBJ2-2; the D is unclear. The V and J ends lost 5 bases and 1 base respectively, with 10 bases between them. This CDR3 has 15 residues. CDR1 is KGHDR, CDR2 SFDVKD, per germline. CDR3 sequence reads: CATSGPRENTGELFF. For the CDR3, the DNA is TGTGCCACCAGTGGACCAAGGGAGAACACCGGGGAGCTGTTTTTT.

The V call is TRBV19, the J call TRBJ1-2; D remains ambiguous. The V gene's germline CDR1 is LNHDA and CDR2 SQIVND (reference sequence). The CDR3 runs to 13 residues. Trimming removed 3 bases at V and 2 bases at J, with 7 bases between. The CDR3 DNA sequence: TGTGCCAGTAGTATGGTCCAGAACTATGGCTACACCTTC. This codes for CASSMVQNYGYTF. The full variable domain, its missing parts supplied by reference TRBV19 and TRBJ1-2, is DGGITQSPKYLFRKEGQNVTLSCEQNLNHDAMYWYRQDPGQGLRLIYYSQIVNDFQKGDIAEGYSVSREKKESFPLTVTSAQKNPTAFYLCASSMVQNYGYTFGSGTRLTVV.

This chain connects TRBV10-3 to TRBJ2-5; a possible D gene is TRBD1 (5 bases). V was pared by 0 bases and J by 3 bases, with 8 bases between. The CDR3 is 14 amino acids. Germline lookup yields CDR1 ENHRY and CDR2 SYGVKD. CDR3 protein: CAISESTGKETQYF. Written as DNA, the CDR3 is TGTGCCATCAGTGAGTCTACAGGCAAAGAGACCCAGTACTTC.

V and J are TRBV7-2 and TRBJ1-5; D not certain. Trimming cost V 5 bases and J 4 bases, with 9 bases left between them. The CDR3 contains 13 residues. Germline CDR1 reads SGHTA; CDR2 reads FQGNSA. The CDR3 loop is CASSITVNQPQHF. Written as DNA, the CDR3 is TGTGCCAGCAGCATAACAGTTAATCAGCCCCAGCATTTT.

The rearrangement links TRBV9 to TRBJ1-3; D gene unclear. The length of the CDR3 is 16 residues. Germline CDR1 is SGDLS and CDR2 is YYNGEE. V shed 8 bases and J shed 2 bases, with 20 bases lying between them. CDR3 loop: CARSPGRWDPGNTIYF. The CDR3 nucleotides are TGTGCCAGGAGTCCAGGAAGGTGGGATCCTGGAAACACCATATATTTT.

This chain links TRBV7-9 with TRBJ2-1, with TRBD2 matching over 8 bases. V shed 2 bases, J shed 8 bases, and the junction held 11 bases outside the gene matches. Per germline, CDR1 SEHNR and CDR2 FQNEAQ (reference sequence). The CDR3 loop spans 16 amino acids. The CDR3 here is CASSLRLRGAGDEQFF. DNA for the CDR3: TGTGCCAGCAGCTTACGTTTGCGGGGGGCAGGGGATGAGCAGTTCTTC.

The J gene is TRBJ2-1, the V gene TRBV6-2 or TRBV6-3, with 8 bases that match TRBD2. Germline V gene data show CDR1 as MNHEY and CDR2 as SVGEGT. J gave up 2 bases and V 3 bases, and 3 bases lay outside the gene matches. This CDR3 is built from 15 residues. The CDR3 sequence is CASSYRGGPYNEQFF. For the CDR3, the DNA is TGTGCCAGCAGTTATCGGGGGGGCCCCTACAATGAGCAGTTCTTC.

This clone occurred a few times. The chain employs TRBV3-1 (or the pseudogene TRBV3-2) and TRBJ1-3; D not certain. The CDR3 contains 14 residues. Per germline, CDR1 LGHDT and CDR2 YNNKEL (reference sequence). V lost 1 base, J lost 7 bases, and 11 bases lay in between. Here the CDR3 reads CASSQVPGSNTIYF. The CDR3 nucleotides are TGTGCCAGCAGCCAAGTTCCGGGTTCGAACACCATATATTTT.

J is TRBJ2-5 and V is TRBV19; D may be TRBD1 or TRBD2 (5 bases each). V shed 4 bases and J shed 3 bases, with 18 bases lying between them. Germline CDR1 LNHDA, CDR2 SQIVND (reference sequence). The CDR3 length is 16 residues. The CDR3 coding sequence is TGTGCCAGTAGTACGCTGCGCCTAGGGGAGAAAGAGACCCAGTACTTC. Residues: CASSTLRLGEKETQYF.

This sequence joins TRBV2 and TRBJ2-3, with 8 bases identical to TRBD1. The CDR3 is 14 residues long. The V and J ends lost 4 bases and 5 bases, in that order; junction bases with no gene match: 5. Germline assignment: CDR1 SNHLY and CDR2 FYNNEI. CDR3 nucleotide sequence: TGTGCCAGCAGTGGACAGGGGTTTGAAGATACGCAGTATTTT. Translation gives CASSGQGFEDTQYF.

The chain combines TRBV7-2 with TRBJ2-2; 8 positions agree with TRBD2. V lost 4 bases, J lost 6 bases, and 13 bases stayed unmatched. The length of the CDR3 is 17 residues. The germline V gene encodes CDR1 SGHTA and CDR2 FQGNSA. CDR3 sequence (DNA): TGTGCCAGCAGCTCCTCTCCGGGGGGGCGATTGTCCGGGGAGCTGTTTTTT. This sequence encodes CASSSSPGGRLSGELFF.

The rearrangement links TRBV6-2 or TRBV6-3 to TRBJ1-5; the D gene is possibly TRBD1 (5 bases). Germline CDR1 reads MNHEY; CDR2 reads SVGEGT. This CDR3 spans 15 amino acids. Between the trimmed V and J ends, which lost 4 bases and 2 bases, there was a span of 12 bases. DNA of the CDR3: TGTGCCAGCAGTTCTTGGGGGGACGGCAATCAGCCCCAGCATTTT. This sequence encodes CASSSWGDGNQPQHF.

The chain joins TRBV12-3 or TRBV12-4 to TRBJ1-1, with 7 bases that match TRBD1. Trimming at V came to 6 bases and at J to 7 bases, leaving 8 bases not matched to a gene. The CDR3 runs to 13 residues. CDR3 loop: CASRETGAHEAFF. The CDR3 DNA reads as TGTGCCAGCAGGGAAACAGGGGCCCATGAAGCTTTCTTT.

V is TRBV13 and J is TRBJ2-1; D tentatively fits TRBD1 or TRBD2 (5 bases each). The CDR3 consists of 15 residues. Trimming cost V 6 bases and J 4 bases, with 16 bases left between them. Germline V gives CDR1 PRHDT, CDR2 FYEKMQ (reference sequence). In DNA, the CDR3 is TGTGCCAGCAGTCTCCGGATCTGGGGGTACAATGAGCAGTTCTTC. It is translated as CASSLRIWGYNEQFF.

This clone was observed once. This chain joins TRBV28 and TRBJ2-5; D may be TRBD1 (6 bases). The germline V and J ends were trimmed by 1 base and 5 bases, with 11 bases remaining between them. Per germline, CDR1 MDHEN and CDR2 SYDVKM. There are 14 residues in the CDR3. The CDR3 protein is CASSLSQGRETQYF. The CDR3 coding sequence is TGTGCCAGCAGTTTATCACAGGGTCGCGAGACCCAGTACTTC. Full variable domain (rest looked up from reference TRBV28 and TRBJ2-5): DVKVTQSSRYLVKRTGEKVFLECVQDMDHENMFWYRQDPGLGLRLIYFSYDVKMKEKGDIPEGYSVSREKKERFSLILESASTNQTSMYLCASSLSQGRETQYFGPGTRLLVL.

V is TRBV25-1 and J is TRBJ1-2; 8 bases fit TRBD1. With 4 bases clipped from V and 4 bases from J, the junction kept 2 bases outside the gene matches. Germline V gene data show CDR1 as MGHDK and CDR2 as SYGVNS. The CDR3 runs 13 residues. The CDR3 sequence is CASSGGQAYGYTF. CDR3 coding DNA: TGTGCCAGCAGTGGGGGACAGGCCTATGGCTACACCTTC.